The 14 T cell receptor beta chains in this list originate from one sample, sequenced in a study of cytomegalovirus exposure and HLA in healthy donors. PCR primers comprised 60 Vbeta and 13 Jbeta primers. Here immunoSEQ multiplex PCR was the method, and the copy in TCRdb shows in-frame clones only, minus some. The data contain 150,000 to 200,000 clones, around 87% of them seen just once; the ten biggest clones take up approximately 2%. Sequencing was carried out using PBMCs. Receptors were obtained from a woman aged 18 to 35 in good health and CMV-seronegative.

CDR3 DNA: TGTGCCAGCAGCTTTCAGCGGGGGCAACCCTACGAGCAGTACTTC. Amino acid sequence: CASSFQRGQPYEQYF. This sequence joins TRBV2 and TRBJ2-5, with 8 positions matching TRBD2. The end of the DNA is better explained by TRBJ2-7, so the J call may be wrong. The CDR3 is 15 residues long. Germline CDR1 SNHLY, CDR2 FYNNEI.

The chain carries TRBV9 and TRBJ1-3; D gene unclear. Trimming took 3 bases from V and 7 from J, leaving 11 bases between them. The germline V gene encodes CDR1 SGDLS and CDR2 YYNGEE. CDR3 length: 13 amino acids. CDR3 sequence: CASSEYPGNTIYF. The CDR3 nucleotides read TGTGCCAGCAGCGAATACCCGGGGAACACCATATATTTT.

The chain recombines TRBV5-1 with TRBJ1-1, with TRBD1 identical over 11 bases. Germline CDR1 reads SGHRS; CDR2 reads YFSETQ. The CDR3 length is 16 residues. Losses at the gene ends were 0 bases for V and 3 bases for J; bases not matched to a gene: 4. CDR3 nucleotide sequence: TGCGCCAGCAGCTTGGGGACAGGGGGCGCGTACACTGAAGCTTTCTTT. Translation: CASSLGTGGAYTEAFF.

The chain joins TRBV6-1 to TRBJ1-1, with no clear D. This CDR3 is 13 amino acids long. With 8 bases removed from V and 1 base from J, the gap between germline ends came to 11 bases. The germline V gene encodes CDR1 MNHNS and CDR2 SASEGT. CDR3 DNA sequence: TGTGCCAGCCACCTGCGGGGGAACACTGAAGCTTTCTTT. Its protein is CASHLRGNTEAFF.

This chain joins TRBV5-1 and TRBJ2-5; possibly TRBD1 for D (5 bases). The CDR3 totals 16 residues. V was shortened by 0 bases and J by 5 bases, with 17 bases between the two germline ends. Germline lookup yields CDR1 SGHRS and CDR2 YFSETQ. CDR3 sequence reads: CASSLERGGSSETQYF. CDR3 DNA sequence: TGCGCCAGCAGCTTGGAAAGGGGTGGCTCTTCGGAGACCCAGTACTTC.

This chain connects TRBV7-8 to TRBJ2-1, with 9 positions matching TRBD2. Per the germline V gene, CDR1 is SGHVS and CDR2 is FQNEAQ. The CDR3 spans 14 residues. V was clipped by 5 bases and J by 7 bases; unmatched bases: 6. The CDR3 bases are TGTGCCAGCAGCGGTAGCGGGAGTTGGAATGAGCAGTTCTTC. It codes for CASSGSGSWNEQFF.

The J gene is TRBJ2-7, the V gene TRBV29-1, with 11 positions matching TRBD2. Germline V gene lookup returns CDR1 SQVTM and CDR2 ANQGSEA. V lost 7 bases, J lost 0 bases, and 5 bases stayed unmatched. This CDR3 region has 14 residues. Written as DNA, the CDR3 is TGCAGCGCTAGCGGGAGGCTAAACTCCTACGAGCAGTACTTC. Its translation is CSASGRLNSYEQYF.

Comment on this clone: A read error may account for a junction end that differs from germline. Within the sample, other DNA sequences also encode this same CDR3. The chain uses TRBV7-3 and TRBJ2-7; D is perhaps TRBD2 (7 bases). Germline loops: CDR1 SGHTA, CDR2 FQGTGA. This CDR3 contains 15 residues. The CDR3 is CASSLEGGPSHEQYF. DNA for the CDR3: TGTGCCAGCAGCTTGGAGGGGGGGCCCTCCCACGAGCAGTACTTC.

The chain employs TRBV5-4 and TRBJ2-3; 11 bases agree with TRBD2. Losses at the gene ends were 7 bases for V and 6 bases for J; bases not matched to a gene: 10. CDR3 size: 15 residues. Germline values: CDR1 SGHNT, CDR2 YYREEE (reference sequence). CDR3 sequence (DNA): TGTGCCAGCGCTAAGGGACTAGCGGTTAAGGATACGCAGTATTTT. It encodes CASAKGLAVKDTQYF.

The CDR3 sequence: CASSLIGGTGTDTQYF. Written as DNA, the CDR3 is TGTGCCAGCAGTCTTATAGGCGGGACAGGCACAGATACGCAGTATTTT. The J gene is TRBJ2-3, the V gene TRBV27; the D gene is possibly TRBD1 (7 bases). Deletions cut 5 bases from V and 1 base from J, with 16 bases between. The CDR3 runs 16 residues. Germline loops: CDR1 MNHEY, CDR2 SMNVEV (reference sequence).

This clone was seen a few times. The chain joins TRBV25-1 to TRBJ1-3, with TRBD1 as a possible D gene (5 bases). Trimming cost V 3 bases and J 7 bases, with 10 bases left between them. The germline V gene has CDR1 MGHDK and CDR2 SYGVNS. The CDR3 extends over 13 amino acids. Here the CDR3 DNA reads TGTGCCAGCAGTGACCAGGGAACGAACACCATATATTTT. It translates to CASSDQGTNTIYF.

This chain connects TRBV7-9 to TRBJ2-7, with D possibly being TRBD1 (6 bases). The germline V gene has CDR1 SEHNR and CDR2 FQNEAQ (reference sequence). The V end was cut by 4 bases, the J end by 2 bases, with 12 bases between. The CDR3 spans 14 residues. CDR3 amino acids: CASSSPPGAYEQYF. CDR3 bases: TGTGCCAGCAGCTCCCCGCCAGGGGCCTACGAGCAGTACTTC.

This clone was seen just once. Different DNA sequences within this sample yield the same CDR3. The chain joins TRBV28 to TRBJ2-3; a possible D gene is TRBD1 (6 bases). The V gene's germline CDR1 is MDHEN and CDR2 SYDVKM. The V and J ends lost 5 bases and 0 bases respectively, with 9 bases between them. The CDR3 is 14 amino acids. CDR3 nucleotides: TGTGCCAGCAGTCTTACAGGGAGCACAGATACGCAGTATTTT. The encoded protein is CASSLTGSTDTQYF.

CDR3 DNA: TGTGCCAGCAGCCGTGCCGGACAGTCAAACACTGAAGCTTTCTTT. This sequence encodes CASSRAGQSNTEAFF. The gene calls are TRBV7-2 and TRBJ1-1; possibly TRBD1 for D (6 bases). Germline V lookup: CDR1 SGHTA, CDR2 FQGNSA. The CDR3 spans 15 residues. V lost 5 bases and J lost 2, with 15 bases in between.